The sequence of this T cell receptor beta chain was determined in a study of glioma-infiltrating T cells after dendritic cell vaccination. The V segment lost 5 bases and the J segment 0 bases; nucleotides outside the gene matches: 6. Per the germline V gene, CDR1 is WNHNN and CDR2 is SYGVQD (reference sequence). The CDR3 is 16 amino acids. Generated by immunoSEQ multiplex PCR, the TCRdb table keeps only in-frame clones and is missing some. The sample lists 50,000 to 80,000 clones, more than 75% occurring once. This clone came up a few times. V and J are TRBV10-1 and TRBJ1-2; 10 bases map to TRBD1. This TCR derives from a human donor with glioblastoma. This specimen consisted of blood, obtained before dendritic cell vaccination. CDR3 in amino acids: CASSSGQGPTNYGYTF. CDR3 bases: TGCGCCAGCAGTTCGGGACAGGGGCCCACTAACTATGGCTACACCTTC.